Presented here are 12 T cell receptor beta chains from one specimen sequenced in a study of Graves' ophthalmopathy and Graves' hyperthyroidism. As the template, RNA transcripts were used to amplify TCR beta CDR3 regions. The first round was an RT-PCR with HTBI primers, and the second round was a multiplex PCR. TCRdb analysed the multiplex PCR reads with MiXCR anew, one entry per CDR3 protein. The data contain about 480,000 distinct CDR3 sequences, 13% to 15% of them singletons. The sample comprised blood. These receptors all stem from a woman aged 25 to 45 with Graves' ophthalmopathy.

This clonotype has ten or more counts. The chain uses TRBV12-3 or TRBV12-4 and TRBJ1-5, with 7 bases identical to TRBD1. The CDR3 sequence is 17 residues long. V was clipped by 5 bases and J by 5 bases; unmatched bases: 15. CDR3 protein: CASSGAPGQSNHQPQHF. The CDR3 DNA reads TGTGCCAGCAGTGGGGCACCGGGACAGTCAAATCATCAGCCCCAGCATTTT.

As regards this clonotype: A read error may be the cause here, since a much bigger clone is one base away. This chain links TRBV20-1 with TRBJ1-1; 8 nucleotides align to TRBD1. Looked up from germline, CDR1 is DFQATT and CDR2 is SNEGSKA (reference sequence). This CDR3 has 11 residues. CDR3: CSAREDREGFF. In DNA form, the CDR3 reads TGCAGTGCTAGAGAGGACAGGGAAGGTTTCTTT.

This clonotype has ten or more counts. V and J are TRBV2 and TRBJ2-7, with D possibly being TRBD1 or TRBD2 (6 bases each). This CDR3 is 17 amino acids long. Per the germline V gene, CDR1 is SNHLY and CDR2 is FYNNEI. The germline V and J ends were trimmed by 5 bases and 1 base, with 21 bases remaining between them. For the CDR3, the DNA is TGTGCCAGCAGTCAAGGGGGGTCGGGGCAGGGGTCCTACGAGCAGTACTTC. Translation: CASSQGGSGQGSYEQYF.

The genes are TRBV2 and TRBJ2-7, with a possible D match to TRBD1 (6 bases). CDR1 is SNHLY, CDR2 FYNNEI, per germline. The CDR3 length is 13 residues. V was trimmed by 6 bases and J by 2 bases, leaving 11 bases between them. CDR3: CASRVDRTYEQYF. In DNA form, the CDR3 reads TGTGCCAGCAGGGTCGACAGGACCTACGAGCAGTACTTC.

This sequence joins TRBV6-2 or TRBV6-3 and TRBJ1-1; D not resolved. Germline V lookup: CDR1 MNHEY, CDR2 SVGEGT. The V end lost 5 bases, the J end lost 1 base, and 11 bases lay between the germline ends. CDR3 size: 14 residues. In DNA, the CDR3 is TGTGCCAGCAGTCGAGTCGACGGGAACACTGAAGCTTTCTTT. It yields the protein CASSRVDGNTEAFF.

This clonotype was detected many times. The chain couples TRBV20-1 to TRBJ2-7; weak D call: TRBD1 (5 bases). The CDR3 has 18 amino acids. CDR1 is DFQATT, CDR2 SNEGSKA, per germline (reference sequence). The germline V and J ends were trimmed by 0 bases and 2 bases, with 23 bases remaining between them. The CDR3 DNA sequence: TGCAGTGCTAGAGATAGGACCCCCGGACACGAGATAACCTACGAGCAGTACTTC. Translated, it gives CSARDRTPGHEITYEQYF.

Regarding this clonotype: Here the CDR3 omits its conserved ending phenylalanine or tryptophan, so a read error is the likely source. The CDR3 region has the DNA TGTGCCAGCTCGGACAGTTACAATCAGCCCCAGCATTTG. Amino acids: CASSDSYNQPQHL. This rearrangement joins TRBV19 to TRBJ1-5, with a possible D match to TRBD1 (6 bases). The CDR3 has 13 amino acids. V was trimmed by 9 bases and J by 3 bases, leaving 12 bases between them. In germline, CDR1 is LNHDA, CDR2 SQIVND (reference sequence).

The chain is built from TRBV10-3 and TRBJ2-5; TRBD1 matches at 9 bases. Germline CDR1 ENHRY, CDR2 SYGVKD. Germline trimming cut 2 bases from V and 3 bases from J; bases unmatched to any gene: 4. The CDR3 spans 15 residues. CDR3 amino acids: CAISEPGQGKETQYF. CDR3 DNA: TGTGCCATCAGTGAGCCGGGACAGGGTAAAGAGACCCAGTACTTC.

This clonotype showed up many times. This chain connects TRBV12-3 or TRBV12-4 to TRBJ2-5; a possible D gene is TRBD2 (7 bases). This CDR3 is built from 18 residues. Trimming cost V 3 bases and J 1 base, with 21 bases left between them. Here the CDR3 DNA reads TGTGCCAGCAGTTTTTATGGTGCTCTCGCGGGGGCCCAAGAGACCCAGTACTTC. Amino acid sequence: CASSFYGALAGAQETQYF.

In this sample, this clonotype turned up a few times. The chain recombines TRBV12-3 or TRBV12-4 with TRBJ1-3; D is perhaps TRBD1 (5 bases). The CDR3 runs 16 residues. Trimming stripped 3 bases from V and 2 bases from J, with 14 bases between. The DNA for the CDR3 is TGTGCCAGCAGTTTCGCGTCTCAGGGAGCTGGAAACACCATATATTTT. As protein: CASSFASQGAGNTIYF.

Ten or more counts support this clonotype. The gene calls are TRBV30 and TRBJ2-5; D not resolved. The CDR3 loop spans 10 amino acids. Trimming removed 4 bases at V and 5 bases at J, with 5 bases between. Germline-derived CDR1 and CDR2 are GTSNPN and SVGIG (reference sequence). The CDR3 DNA reads as TGTGCCTGGATGGGGGAGACCCAGTACTTC. As protein: CAWMGETQYF. The full variable domain, rest sourced from reference TRBV30 and TRBJ2-5, is SQTIHQWPATLVQPVGSPLSLECTVEGTSNPNLYWYRQAAGRGLQLLFYSVGIGQISSEVPQNLSASRPQDRQFILSSKKLLLSDSGFYLCAWMGETQYFGPGTRLLVL.

This clonotype was counted at least ten times. V usage is TRBV6-4 and J usage is TRBJ2-5; D is unresolved. Germline V lookup: CDR1 MRHNA, CDR2 SNTAGT. The CDR3 totals 12 residues. Trimming cost V 4 bases and J 5 bases, with 8 bases left between them. DNA for the CDR3: TGTGCCAGCAGTGGCTTCGGGGAGACCCAGTACTTC. It encodes CASSGFGETQYF.